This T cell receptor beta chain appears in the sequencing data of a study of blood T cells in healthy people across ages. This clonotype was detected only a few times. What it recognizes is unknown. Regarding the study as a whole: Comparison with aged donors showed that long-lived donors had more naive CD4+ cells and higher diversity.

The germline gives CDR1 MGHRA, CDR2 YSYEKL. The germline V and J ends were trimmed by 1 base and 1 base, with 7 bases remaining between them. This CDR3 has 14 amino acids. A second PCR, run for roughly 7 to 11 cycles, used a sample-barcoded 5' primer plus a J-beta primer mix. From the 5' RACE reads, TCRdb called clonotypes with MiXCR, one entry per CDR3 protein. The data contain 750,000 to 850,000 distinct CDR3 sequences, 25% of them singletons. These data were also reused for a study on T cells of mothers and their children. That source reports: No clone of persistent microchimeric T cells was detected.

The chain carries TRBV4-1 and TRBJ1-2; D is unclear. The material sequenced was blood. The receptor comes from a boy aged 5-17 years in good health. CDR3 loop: CASSQAALNYGYTF. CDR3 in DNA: TGCGCCAGCAGCCAAGCGGCCCTTAACTATGGCTACACCTTC.